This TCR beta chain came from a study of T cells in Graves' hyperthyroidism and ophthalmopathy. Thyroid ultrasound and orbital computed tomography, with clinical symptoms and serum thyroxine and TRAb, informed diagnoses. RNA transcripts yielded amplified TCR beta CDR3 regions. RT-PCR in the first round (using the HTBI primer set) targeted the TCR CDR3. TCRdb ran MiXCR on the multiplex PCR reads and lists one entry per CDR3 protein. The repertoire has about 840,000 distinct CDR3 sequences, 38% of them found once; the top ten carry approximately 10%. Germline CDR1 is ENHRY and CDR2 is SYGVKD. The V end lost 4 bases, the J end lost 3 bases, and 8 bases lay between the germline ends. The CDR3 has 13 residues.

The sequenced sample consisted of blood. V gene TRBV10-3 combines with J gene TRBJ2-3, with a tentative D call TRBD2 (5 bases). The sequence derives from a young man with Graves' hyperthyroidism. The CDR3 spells CAISGSGTDTQYF. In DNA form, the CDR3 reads TGTGCCATCAGTGGGTCGGGAACAGATACGCAGTATTTT.